The sequence of this T cell receptor (beta chain) was determined in a study of Graves' ophthalmopathy and Graves' hyperthyroidism. Investigators amplified TCR beta CDR3 regions from RNA transcripts. RT-PCR in the first round used HTBI primers; a second-round multiplex PCR followed. MiXCR was run by TCRdb on the multiplex PCR reads, yielding one entry per CDR3 protein. The table shows more than 150,000 distinct CDR3 sequences, with more than 30% occurring only once. Study-wide points: The 13-signature model separated ophthalmopathy from stable hyperthyroidism at approximately 91% sensitivity and roughly 81% specificity.

PBMCs were obtained from about 10 ml of fresh peripheral blood. This clonotype was seen repeatedly, ten times or more. Its cognate antigen is unknown. This receptor was identified in a middle-aged woman with Graves' ophthalmopathy. Sequencing was carried out using peripheral blood.

The CDR3 loop is CSVVLAGTYEQYF. CDR3 DNA sequence: TGCAGCGTTGTCCTAGCGGGAACCTACGAGCAGTACTTC. J is TRBJ2-7 and V is TRBV29-1, with 9 bases identical to TRBD2. The V gene end was trimmed by 4 bases and the J gene end by 2 bases; junction bases not matched to a gene: 3. The CDR3 is 13 residues long. CDR1 and CDR2 from the germline V gene are SQVTM and ANQGSEA.